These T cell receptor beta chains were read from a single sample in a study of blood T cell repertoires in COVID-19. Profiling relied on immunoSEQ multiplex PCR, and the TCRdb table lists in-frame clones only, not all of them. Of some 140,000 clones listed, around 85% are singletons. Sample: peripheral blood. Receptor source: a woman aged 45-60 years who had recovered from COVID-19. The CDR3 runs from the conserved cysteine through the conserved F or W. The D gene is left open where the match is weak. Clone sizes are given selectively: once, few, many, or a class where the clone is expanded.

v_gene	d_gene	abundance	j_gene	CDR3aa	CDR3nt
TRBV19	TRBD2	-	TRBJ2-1	CASSIDPPGTSGNNEQFF	TGTGCCAGTAGTATAGATCCACCCGGGACTAGCGGAAACAATGAGCAGTTCTTC
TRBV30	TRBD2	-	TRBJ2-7	CAWKVAGPYEQYF	TGTGCCTGGAAAGTAGCGGGACCGTACGAGCAGTACTTC
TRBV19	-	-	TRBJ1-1	CASSWGLTEAFF	TGTGCCAGTAGTTGGGGACTGACTGAAGCTTTCTTT
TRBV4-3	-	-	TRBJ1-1	CASRTGMGTEAFF	TGCGCCAGCCGTACAGGGATGGGCACTGAAGCTTTCTTT
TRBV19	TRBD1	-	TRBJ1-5	CASSRDRDQPQHF	TGTGCCAGTAGTAGGGACAGAGATCAGCCCCAGCATTTT
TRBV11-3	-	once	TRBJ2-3	CASSPGARRGDTQYF	TGTGCCAGCAGCCCTGGGGCCCGGCGGGGAGATACGCAGTATTTT
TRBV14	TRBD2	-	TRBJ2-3	CASSQRGLAGSDTQYF	TGTGCCAGCAGCCAAAGGGGACTAGCCGGGTCAGATACGCAGTATTTT
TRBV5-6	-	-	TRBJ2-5	CASSKVSVAETQYF	TGTGCCAGCAGCAAGGTATCCGTAGCTGAGACCCAGTACTTC
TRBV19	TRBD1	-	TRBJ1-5	CASTWGTGGYQPQHF	TGTGCCAGTACCTGGGGGACAGGGGGCTATCAGCCCCAGCATTTT
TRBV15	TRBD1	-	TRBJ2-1	CATSTRGDRANEQFF	TGTGCCACCAGCACCAGGGGGGACAGGGCAAATGAGCAGTTCTTC
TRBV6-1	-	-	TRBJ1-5	CASSERRGPQHF	TGTGCCAGCAGTGAAAGGCGGGGGCCCCAGCATTTT
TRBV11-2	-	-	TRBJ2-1	CASSQGIGNEQFF	TGTGCCAGCAGCCAGGGGATAGGAAATGAGCAGTTCTTC
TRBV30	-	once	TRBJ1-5	CAWSVQGGQPQHF	TGTGCCTGGAGTGTACAAGGGGGACAGCCCCAGCATTTT
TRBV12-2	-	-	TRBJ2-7	CASRLVRGTGWEQYF	TGTGCAAGTCGCTTAGTCCGGGGTACAGGGTGGGAGCAGTACTTC
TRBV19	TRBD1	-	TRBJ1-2	CASRRQGNGYTF	TGTGCCAGTAGACGACAGGGGAATGGCTACACCTTC
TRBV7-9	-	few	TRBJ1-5	CASSRGSQPQHF	TGTGCCAGCAGCCGGGGGAGTCAGCCCCAGCATTTT
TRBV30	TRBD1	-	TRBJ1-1	CAWIVTGGSGTEAFF	TGTGCCTGGATTGTGACAGGGGGTTCGGGCACTGAAGCTTTCTTT
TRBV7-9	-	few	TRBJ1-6	CASSFGEQPLHF	TGTGCCAGCAGCTTCGGAGAGCAGCCCCTCCACTTT
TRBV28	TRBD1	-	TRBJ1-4	CASSPPGQGFARTNEKLFF	TGTGCCAGCAGTCCCCCGGGACAGGGGTTCGCTAGAACTAATGAAAAACTGTTTTTT
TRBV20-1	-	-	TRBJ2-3	CSASSRLTTTDTQYF	TGCAGTGCTAGTTCCCGTCTTACTACCACAGATACGCAGTATTTT
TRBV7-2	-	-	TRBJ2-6	CASSWTNSGANVLTF	TGTGCCAGCAGCTGGACTAACTCTGGGGCCAACGTCCTGACTTTC
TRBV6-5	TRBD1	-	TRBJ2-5	CASTDPGQGETQYF	TGTGCCAGCACCGATCCGGGACAGGGTGAGACCCAGTACTTC
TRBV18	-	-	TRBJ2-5	CASSSRSGGETQYF	TGTGCCAGCTCATCGAGGTCCGGAGGAGAGACCCAGTACTTC
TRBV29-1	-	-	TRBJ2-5	CSVDRAGKRGETQYF	TGCAGCGTTGATCGAGCGGGTAAAAGAGGGGAGACCCAGTACTTC
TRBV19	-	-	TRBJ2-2	CASSGSSSGLFAGELFF	TGTGCCAGTAGTGGGTCGTCTTCCGGGTTGTTCGCCGGGGAGCTGTTTTTT
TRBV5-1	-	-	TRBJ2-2	CASSTGNTGELFF	TGCGCCAGCAGTACAGGGAACACCGGGGAGCTGTTTTTT
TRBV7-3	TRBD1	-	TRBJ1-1	CASSSSGGGNTEAFF	TGTGCCAGCAGCTCGTCAGGGGGCGGTAACACTGAAGCTTTCTTT
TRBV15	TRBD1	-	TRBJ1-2	CATRDRGYGYTF	TGTGCCACCAGGGACAGGGGCTATGGCTACACCTTC
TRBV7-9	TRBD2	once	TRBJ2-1	CASSAQPRTSQKGYNEQFF	TGTGCCAGCAGCGCCCAACCCCGGACTAGCCAAAAGGGATACAATGAGCAGTTCTTC
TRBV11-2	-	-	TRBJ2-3	CASSLRGRESRNRADTQYF	TGTGCCAGCAGCTTAAGAGGCCGAGAGAGTCGGAACCGGGCAGATACGCAGTATTTT
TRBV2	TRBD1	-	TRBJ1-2	CASSRDRMRDTIGYTF	TGTGCCAGCAGTCGGGACAGGATGAGGGATACGATCGGCTACACCTTC